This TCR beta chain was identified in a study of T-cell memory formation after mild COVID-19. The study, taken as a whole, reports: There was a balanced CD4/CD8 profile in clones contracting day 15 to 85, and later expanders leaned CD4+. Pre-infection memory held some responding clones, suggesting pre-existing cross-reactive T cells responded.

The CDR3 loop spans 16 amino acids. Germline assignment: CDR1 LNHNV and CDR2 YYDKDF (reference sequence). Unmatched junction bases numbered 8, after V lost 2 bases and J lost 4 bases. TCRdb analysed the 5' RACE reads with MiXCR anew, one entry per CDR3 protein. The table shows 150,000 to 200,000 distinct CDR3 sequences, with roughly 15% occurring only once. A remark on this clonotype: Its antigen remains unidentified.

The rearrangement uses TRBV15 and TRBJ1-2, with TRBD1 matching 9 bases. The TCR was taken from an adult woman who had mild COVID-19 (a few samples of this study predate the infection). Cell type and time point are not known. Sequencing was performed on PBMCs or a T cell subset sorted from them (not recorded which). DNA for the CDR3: TGTGCCACCAGCAGAAGGGAACAGGGGGCAGTCTATGGCTACACCTTC. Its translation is CATSRREQGAVYGYTF.